The clone carrying this TCR beta chain was seen more than once but under ten times. Its antigen is not known. The same CDR3 is also encoded by other DNA sequences in this sample. The assay ran at deep level. Sequencing used immunoSEQ multiplex PCR; TCRdb keeps in-frame clones, though not all of them. The repertoire holds about 2,100,000 clones, with around 93% as singletons. CDR3 length equals 13 residues. The J segment lost 0 bases and the V segment lost 6 bases, leaving 2 bases of the junction unmatched. Germline V gene lookup returns CDR1 SEHNR and CDR2 FQNEAQ (reference sequence). The record originates from a study of shared clonotypes between healthy human individuals. Looking at the study overall: Donor ages ranged 18 to 49 years: a couple of women, a few men. Researchers assigned three CD4 naive, three CD4 memory, two CD8 naive and one CD8 memory plate to each donor. Points from the study as a whole: Non-shared clonotypes showed lower generation probabilities than clonotypes common to all four donors.

CD45RO-negative, CCR7-positively selected cells formed the naive CD8 fraction, excluding terminally differentiated effector memory CD45RA+ cells. This receptor was identified in a young man in good health. Some clones in this sample may be carry-over from other donors' samples. Material for sequencing was naive CD8+ T cells from PBMCs. V is TRBV7-9 and J is TRBJ2-7; 7 bases map to TRBD1. CDR3 sequence: CASRDRSSYEQYF. CDR3 bases: TGTGCCAGCAGGGACAGGAGCTCCTACGAGCAGTACTTC.